This passage covers 29 T cell receptor beta chains from one sample sequenced in a study of blood T cell repertoires in COVID-19. The table came from immunoSEQ multiplex PCR; TCRdb's copy has only in-frame clones and leaves some out. The top ten hold about 6.5% of the sample, which has fewer than 200,000 clones, roughly 77% seen once. Sequencing was done on a sample of peripheral blood. Receptor source: a man aged 65 to 85 with active or convalescent COVID-19.

V is TRBV7-8 and J is TRBJ1-3; D not certain. Looked up from germline, CDR1 is SGHVS and CDR2 is FQNEAQ. The V end lost 3 bases, the J end lost 4 bases, and 10 bases lay between the germline ends. This CDR3 has 14 residues. The CDR3 DNA follows: TGTGCCAGCAGCTTCATGAGACAAGGAAACACCATATATTTT. Translating it yields CASSFMRQGNTIYF.

This chain uses TRBV5-1 with TRBJ2-3, with 12 bases fitting TRBD2. V shed 5 bases and J 6 bases; nucleotides not matched to a gene: 4. Germline CDR1 reads SGHRS; CDR2 reads YFSETQ. This CDR3 contains 14 residues. The CDR3 nucleotides read TGCGCCAGCAGGCCGACTAGCGGGAGTGATACGCAGTATTTT. This translates into CASRPTSGSDTQYF.

The chain carries TRBV3-1 (or the pseudogene TRBV3-2) and TRBJ2-1; TRBD2 matches at 8 bases. In germline, CDR1 is LGHDT, CDR2 YNNKEL (reference sequence). CDR3 length: 16 residues. Trimming at V came to 4 bases and at J to 6 bases, leaving 11 bases not matched to a gene. DNA for the CDR3: TGTGCCAGCAGCCTTACAGCGGGAGTCACCAGCAATGAGCAGTTCTTC. It yields the protein CASSLTAGVTSNEQFF.

A single count supports this clone. This chain joins TRBV30 and TRBJ2-3; TRBD1 agrees at 9 bases. CDR1 and CDR2 from the germline V gene are GTSNPN and SVGIG (reference sequence). The CDR3 length is 13 residues. V was pared by 2 bases and J by 4 bases, with 1 base of the junction left unmatched. The CDR3 nucleotides read TGTGCCTGGAGTAACAGGGGGCCAGATACGCAGTATTTT. The encoded protein is CAWSNRGPDTQYF.

The chain couples TRBV4-2 to TRBJ2-3, with 9 bases fitting TRBD2. Germline V lookup: CDR1 LGHNA, CDR2 YNFKEQ. The junction had 9 bases not matched to a gene; V was cut back by 1 base and J by 1 base. The CDR3 runs 18 residues. The CDR3 loop reads CASSQVASGIAGTDTQYF. The CDR3 DNA reads TGTGCCAGCAGCCAAGTAGCTAGCGGGATTGCGGGCACAGATACGCAGTATTTT.

The genes are TRBV11-3 and TRBJ2-1, with 8 bases aligning to TRBD1. In germline, CDR1 is SGHNT, CDR2 YENEEA. The J segment lost 5 bases and the V segment lost 3 bases, leaving 3 bases of the junction unmatched. The length of the CDR3 is 14 residues. For the CDR3, the DNA is TGTGCCAGCAGCTTCAGGGGGCAGAACAATGAGCAGTTCTTC. Protein: CASSFRGQNNEQFF.

The chain carries TRBV7-8 and TRBJ1-6, with 10 bases aligning to TRBD1. V was clipped by 5 bases and J by 5 bases; unmatched bases: 6. The germline V gene encodes CDR1 SGHVS and CDR2 FQNEAQ. This CDR3 has 16 residues. In DNA, the CDR3 is TGTGCCAGCAGCCGAGGGGGACAGGGGAATAATTCACCCCTCCACTTT. This sequence encodes CASSRGGQGNNSPLHF.

This chain connects TRBV6-6 to TRBJ1-5; D is uncertain. Trimming cost V 5 bases and J 4 bases, with 21 bases left between them. The germline V gene encodes CDR1 MNHNY and CDR2 SVGAGI (reference sequence). This CDR3 region has 17 residues. The CDR3 DNA reads TGTGCCAGCAGTCCATTTCCCGGAGGAGGGAGTAATCAGCCCCAGCATTTT. Translation: CASSPFPGGGSNQPQHF.

J is TRBJ1-2 and V is TRBV11-2; 8 nucleotides align to TRBD1. The J segment lost 4 bases and the V segment lost 7 bases, leaving 11 bases of the junction unmatched. CDR3 size: 15 residues. The germline V gene encodes CDR1 SGHAT and CDR2 FQNNGV. This CDR3 reads CASTGGQGAAYGYTF. In DNA, the CDR3 is TGTGCCAGCACCGGAGGGCAGGGGGCTGCCTATGGCTACACCTTC.

The V call is TRBV11-3, the J call TRBJ2-2; TRBD1 might be the D (6 bases). This CDR3 comprises 16 residues. From germline, CDR1 is SGHNT and CDR2 YENEEA. The V gene lost 1 base and the J gene lost 0 bases, with 9 bases spanning the gap. CDR3 in amino acids: CASSLGDNPNTGELFF. The CDR3 nucleotides read TGTGCCAGCAGCTTAGGGGACAACCCGAACACCGGGGAGCTGTTTTTT.

The chain carries TRBV7-9 and TRBJ2-3; 7 positions agree with TRBD2. The germline CDR1 and CDR2 sequences are SEHNR and FQNEAQ (reference sequence). This CDR3 is 17 amino acids long. J lost 0 bases, V lost 5 bases, and 11 bases had no gene match. CDR3 in amino acids: CASSRNGGGISTDTQYF. CDR3 nucleotides: TGTGCCAGCAGCCGCAATGGGGGGGGAATAAGCACAGATACGCAGTATTTT.

J is TRBJ2-7 and V is TRBV15; 9 positions match TRBD2. The V segment lost 2 bases and the J segment 0 bases; nucleotides outside the gene matches: 11. Germline V gene data show CDR1 as LNHNV and CDR2 as YYDKDF (reference sequence). The CDR3 totals 18 residues. The CDR3, as DNA: TGTGCCACCAGCAGAACCACGGGGGGCGGGAGGGTCTCCTACGAGCAGTACTTC. This codes for CATSRTTGGGRVSYEQYF.

This sequence joins TRBV5-4 and TRBJ1-2; D not certain. The CDR3 consists of 13 residues. V dropped 4 bases and J dropped 5 bases, with 12 bases sitting between them. Germline CDR1 is SGHNT and CDR2 is YYREEE (reference sequence). CDR3 nucleotide sequence: TGTGCCAGCAGCCCTGGCGGGGTTTATGGCTACACCTTC. Translation gives CASSPGGVYGYTF.

This clone was seen only once. The J gene is TRBJ2-3, the V gene TRBV18; D is unresolved. Per the germline V gene, CDR1 is KGHSH and CDR2 is LQKENI. V lost 0 bases, J lost 4 bases, and 17 bases lay in between. This CDR3 is built from 17 residues. The CDR3: CASSPPSRVGLADTQYF. CDR3 DNA: TGTGCCAGCTCACCACCGTCTCGGGTTGGCCTCGCAGATACGCAGTATTTT.

This chain links TRBV7-6 with TRBJ2-3; D is unclear. Trimming stripped 3 bases from V and 9 bases from J, with 10 bases between. CDR1 and CDR2 (germline): SGHVS, FNYEAQ. CDR3 length: 12 residues. The CDR3 nucleotides are TGTGCCAGCAGCTTTAGTTCAGGAACGCAGTATTTT. It translates to CASSFSSGTQYF.

V gene TRBV29-1 combines with J gene TRBJ1-1; maybe TRBD1 (5 bases). The CDR3 runs 11 residues. Germline lookup yields CDR1 SQVTM and CDR2 ANQGSEA. V lost 4 bases and J lost 7, with 10 bases in between. The CDR3 here is CSVVQAVEAFF. DNA for the CDR3: TGCAGCGTTGTACAGGCGGTTGAAGCTTTCTTT.

In DNA form, the CDR3 reads TGCGCCAGCAGCGATGAAGTACGAGAACTACTCTACGAGCAGTACTTC. Translation gives CASSDEVRELLYEQYF. The chain recombines TRBV5-1 with TRBJ2-7; D gene unclear. Germline loops: CDR1 SGHRS, CDR2 YFSETQ. CDR3 length equals 16 residues. Trimming removed 4 bases from V and 3 bases from J, with 20 bases in between.

The rearrangement joins TRBV5-1 to TRBJ2-1, with 10 bases fitting TRBD2. From germline, CDR1 is SGHRS and CDR2 YFSETQ. The junction had 4 bases not matched to a gene; V was cut back by 3 bases and J by 7 bases. This CDR3 has 14 residues. In nucleotides, the CDR3 is TGCGCCAGCAGCTCCACTAGCGGGGAGAATGAGCAGTTCTTC. Amino acid sequence: CASSSTSGENEQFF.

This clone was picked up many times. V gene TRBV6-5 combines with J gene TRBJ1-2; 12 bases line up with TRBD1. J was trimmed by 7 bases and V by 1 base; bases with no gene match: 4. CDR3 length: 15 amino acids. Germline V gene sequence: CDR1 MNHEY, CDR2 SVGAGI. The CDR3 DNA is TGTGCCAGCAGTTACTTGGGACAGGGGGCTGGTGGCTACACCTTC. The encoded protein is CASSYLGQGAGGYTF.

J is TRBJ1-2 and V is TRBV28, with 7 bases fitting TRBD1. The CDR3 totals 19 residues. With V trimmed by 4 bases and J by 2 bases, 19 bases remained unmatched. CDR1 is MDHEN, CDR2 SYDVKM, per germline. CDR3 DNA sequence: TGTGCCAGCAGTTCGGCCGTAGTTCGTTATGGACAGGCCAACTATGGCTACACCTTC. Protein sequence: CASSSAVVRYGQANYGYTF.

CDR3: CATSSHYEQYF. In DNA form, the CDR3 reads TGTGCCACCAGCAGCCACTACGAGCAGTACTTC. The genes are TRBV15 and TRBJ2-7; D call uncertain. V was clipped by 3 bases and J by 3 bases, with 3 bases between them. Germline CDR1 and CDR2: LNHNV and YYDKDF (reference sequence). The CDR3 length is 11 residues.

This chain joins TRBV7-8 and TRBJ2-7, with 9 bases that match TRBD1. There are 15 residues in the CDR3. Germline CDR1 reads SGHVS; CDR2 reads FQNEAQ. With V trimmed by 2 bases and J by 5 bases, 7 bases remained unmatched. The CDR3 loop is CASSLQGTGFDEQYF. Here the CDR3 DNA reads TGTGCCAGCAGCTTACAAGGGACAGGGTTCGACGAGCAGTACTTC.

This chain connects TRBV30 to TRBJ2-4, with 7 bases that match TRBD1. The germline CDR1 and CDR2 sequences are GTSNPN and SVGIG (reference sequence). The CDR3 runs to 13 residues. V dropped 8 bases and J dropped 4; count of bases not matched to a gene: 8. The CDR3 coding sequence is TGTGCCGGCCGGGACAGAGAAAAAAACATTCAGTACTTC. It specifies CAGRDREKNIQYF.

This clone was counted a few times. The V and J genes are TRBV5-8 and TRBJ2-1, with D perhaps TRBD1 (6 bases). The V gene lost 1 base and the J gene lost 8 bases, with 16 bases spanning the gap. The V gene's germline CDR1 is SGHTS and CDR2 YDEGEE. This CDR3 spans 15 amino acids. CDR3 sequence reads: CASSLIQGIGDEQFF. For the CDR3, the DNA is TGTGCCAGCAGCTTGATTCAGGGGATCGGTGATGAGCAGTTCTTC. Full variable domain (remainder filled in from reference TRBV5-8 and TRBJ2-1): EAGVTQSPTHLIKTRGQQATLRCSPISGHTSVYWYQQALGLGLQFLLWYDEGEERNRGNFPPRFSGRQFPNYSSELNVNALELEDSALYLCASSLIQGIGDEQFFGPGTRLTVL.

This chain connects TRBV11-3 to TRBJ2-7, with 11 bases that match TRBD2. This CDR3 contains 15 residues. The germline V gene has CDR1 SGHNT and CDR2 YENEEA. V lost 5 bases, J lost 2 bases, and 5 bases stayed unmatched. CDR3 bases: TGTGCCAGCAGCCGTGGGACTAGCGGAACCTACGAGCAGTACTTC. This sequence encodes CASSRGTSGTYEQYF.

The J gene is TRBJ1-2, the V gene TRBV7-9; 7 nucleotides align to TRBD1. This CDR3 has 14 amino acids. The V gene's germline CDR1 is SEHNR and CDR2 FQNEAQ (reference sequence). The V and J ends lost 3 bases and 6 bases, in that order; junction bases with no gene match: 7. CDR3 DNA: TGTGCCAGCAGCTTGGGGGACAGCCCCAATGGCTACACCTTC. It is translated as CASSLGDSPNGYTF.

CDR3 amino acids: CASRIFPGQGTNEQFF. CDR3 DNA: TGTGCCAGCAGAATTTTTCCGGGACAGGGAACCAATGAGCAGTTCTTC. The rearrangement uses TRBV21-1 and TRBJ2-1; the table's D gene call, TRBD1, was not cross checked with the DNA. TRBV21-1 is flagged as a pseudogene. The CDR3 has 16 residues.

V gene TRBV7-6 combines with J gene TRBJ2-1, with TRBD2 matching over 14 bases. V dropped 0 bases and J dropped 3; count of bases not matched to a gene: 4. CDR1 is SGHVS and CDR2 is FNYEAQ in the germline V gene. This CDR3 spans 18 amino acids. The CDR3 spells CASSLAPGLAGVYNEQFF. Here the CDR3 DNA reads TGTGCCAGCAGCTTAGCCCCGGGACTAGCGGGAGTCTACAATGAGCAGTTCTTC. Full variable domain (rest looked up from reference TRBV7-6 and TRBJ2-1): GAGVSQSPRYKVTKRGQDVALRCDPISGHVSLYWYRQALGQGPEFLTYFNYEAQQDKSGLPNDRFSAERPEGSISTLTIQRTEQRDSAMYRCASSLAPGLAGVYNEQFFGPGTRLTVL.

The sample holds one count of this clone. The chain recombines TRBV28 with TRBJ1-1; TRBD1 matches 8 bases. The CDR3 loop spans 11 amino acids. From germline, CDR1 is MDHEN and CDR2 SYDVKM. The V gene end was trimmed by 8 bases and the J gene end by 8 bases; junction bases not matched to a gene: 4. As DNA, the CDR3 is TGTGCCAGCGGGGACAGGCAAGAAGCTTTCTTT. Protein sequence: CASGDRQEAFF.